This TCR beta chain was captured in a study of Ad26.COV2.S vaccination and SARS-CoV-2 variants. Study-level background: Enrolled in COV1001, the donor was in the Ad26.COV2.S trial arm, which received the vaccine. The vaccine Ad26.COV2.S was put into the muscle once, or twice with 56 days between. General study findings and limits: Vaccine and placebo recipients had similar non-spike TCR breadth.

Data came from immunoSEQ multiplex PCR; TCRdb stores just in-frame clones and leaves some out. The sample lists around 310,000 clones, 75% to 90% seen once, with roughly 6% in the top ten. Germline CDR1 and CDR2: SGHVS and FQNEAQ. This CDR3 is built from 16 residues. V shed 3 bases and J 6 bases; nucleotides not matched to a gene: 11. This clone was seen only once. Antigen unknown. The treatment is: 15 to 20 received Ad26.COV2.S at low or high dose, single or two shots; about 5 received placebo; per-sample allocation not given. Day 63 following the first vaccine or placebo injection was when the samples were taken. What was given as vaccine was an Ad26 vector encoding Wuhan-strain SARS-CoV-2 spike.

The rearrangement links TRBV7-8 to TRBJ2-3; 8 bases map to TRBD1. Sequencing was performed on peripheral blood, taken in a trial of Ad26.COV2.S vaccine versus placebo. The TCR sequence derives from a person aged 18 to 59 who received the Ad26.COV2.S COVID-19 vaccine or a placebo. DNA of the CDR3: TGTGCCAGCAGCTTGCCAGACAGGGGTGGGGCGGATACGCAGTATTTT. Its protein is CASSLPDRGGADTQYF. The full variable domain, completed using reference TRBV7-8 and TRBJ2-3, is GAGVSQSPRYKVAKRGQDVALRCDPISGHVSLFWYQQALGQGPEFLTYFQNEAQLDKSGLPSDRFFAERPEGSVSTLKIQRTQQEDSAVYLCASSLPDRGGADTQYFGPGTRLTVL.